This T cell receptor beta chain is drawn from a study of cytomegalovirus exposure and HLA in healthy donors. Note on this clone: As yet, its antigen is unknown.

Findings of the study overall: In vitro confirmation showed three CMV-associated chains to be CMV antigen specific. The study found most TCR sequences rare, yet found some public TCRs in many donors. According to a subsequent analysis, TCR clusters from the first cohort were inclined to appear together in the 120 validation repertoires.

The CDR3 has 16 amino acids. Germline values: CDR1 SGHDT, CDR2 YYEEEE. With V trimmed by 0 bases and J by 5 bases, 7 bases remained unmatched. TCRdb's copy holds only in-frame clones and misses some; the assay was immunoSEQ multiplex PCR. The data contain about 57,000 clones, 85% to 95% of them seen just once; the ten biggest clones take up about 6%. The chain carries TRBV5-6 and TRBJ1-5, with 8 bases identical to TRBD1. The sequence derives from a woman under 30 in good health and CMV-seronegative. Sequenced input: PBMCs. CDR3 bases: TGTGCCAGCAGCTTGGAGGACAGGGTTTTCGATCAGCCCCAGCATTTT. Translated, it gives CASSLEDRVFDQPQHF.